This section outlines one T cell receptor (beta chain) sequence together with its context. No antigen is known for it. The sample is drawn from a study of persistence of HIV-infected CD4 T cells. Cells were stimulated nonspecifically with anti-CD3/anti-CD28 magnetic beads. Responding CD4+ T cells were sorted by upregulation of both CD40 ligand and CD69. Germline V gene lookup returns CDR1 MNHEY and CDR2 SMNVEV (reference sequence). There are 14 residues in the CDR3. The junction had 7 bases not matched to a gene; V was cut back by 6 bases and J by 4 bases. The study's findings and limits: CMV- and Gag-responding cells had lower TCRbeta richness than CD3/CD28-responding cells. Bulk TCR data could not be restricted to HIV-1-infected CMV-responding cells.

This was the immunoSEQ version 4 assay in survey mode. Only in-frame clones appear in the TCRdb table, and some are missing; sequencing was by immunoSEQ multiplex PCR. The repertoire consists of about 43,000 clones, with about 90% occurring once and the leading ten covering around 0.92%. The chain employs TRBV27 and TRBJ1-2; TRBD1 aligns across 8 bases. The source of this sequence is an adult man with HIV who was CMV-seropositive. The input for sequencing was CD4+ T cells sorted from PBMCs after approximately 19-hour stimulation, taken from a patient who received antiretroviral therapy. For the CDR3, the DNA is TGTGCCAGCAGACAGACAGGGGAAGGCTATGGCTACACCTTC. Its translation is CASRQTGEGYGYTF.